Below are 20 T cell receptor beta chains sequenced from a single sample in a study of blood T cell repertoires in COVID-19. Assay: immunoSEQ multiplex PCR; the TCRdb copy retains only in-frame clones and omits some. Of around 50,000 clones listed, around 73% are singletons. Sequencing was performed on PBMCs or T cells enriched from blood (not recorded which). These TCRs come from a woman in her fifties or sixties with acute COVID-19.

The chain recombines TRBV18 with TRBJ2-7; 7 nucleotides line up with TRBD1. The CDR3 has 14 amino acids. Germline V lookup: CDR1 KGHSH, CDR2 LQKENI. V lost 6 bases, J lost 2 bases, and 7 bases stayed unmatched. The DNA of the CDR3 is TGTGCCAGCTCCAACAGGGGCCTCACCTACGAGCAGTACTTC. It is translated as CASSNRGLTYEQYF.

The table lists this clone with a count of one. V usage is TRBV9 and J usage is TRBJ2-1; perhaps TRBD1 as D (6 bases). In germline, CDR1 is SGDLS, CDR2 YYNGEE. V was trimmed by 0 bases and J by 5 bases, leaving 12 bases between them. CDR3 length: 15 amino acids. This chain's CDR3 is CASSVATRTDNEQFF. The CDR3 bases are TGTGCCAGCAGCGTAGCTACAAGGACAGACAATGAGCAGTTCTTC.

The chain combines TRBV5-1 with TRBJ1-1, with TRBD1 matching 7 bases. V was clipped by 4 bases and J by 5 bases; unmatched bases: 5. Germline CDR1 SGHRS, CDR2 YFSETQ. The CDR3 extends over 13 amino acids. This CDR3 is CASSGTEGTEAFF. The CDR3 nucleotides are TGCGCCAGCAGCGGGACAGAAGGTACTGAAGCTTTCTTT.

V usage is TRBV7-6 and J usage is TRBJ2-3; D gene ambiguous. Trimming took off 5 bases at V and 4 bases at J, with 19 bases between the two ends. Germline V CDR1 and CDR2: SGHVS, FNYEAQ. The CDR3 has 16 amino acids. The CDR3 DNA reads TGTGCCAGCAGCCGCGCCTTTAGGAGTGGCGCAGATACGCAGTATTTT. Encoded protein: CASSRAFRSGADTQYF.

This chain links TRBV19 with TRBJ1-1; 8 nucleotides match TRBD1. This CDR3 has 13 residues. Germline CDR1 reads LNHDA; CDR2 reads SQIVND (reference sequence). J gave up 9 bases and V 4 bases, and 7 bases lay outside the gene matches. The CDR3 nucleotides read TGTGCCAGTAGTACAGTACAGGGGGATCAAGCTTTCTTT. It codes for CASSTVQGDQAFF.

This clone was counted a few times. The chain carries TRBV10-3 and TRBJ1-5; weak D call: TRBD1 (5 bases). The CDR3 totals 14 residues. The V gene's germline CDR1 is ENHRY and CDR2 SYGVKD. V lost 5 bases to trimming and J lost 3 bases, with 11 bases between them. CDR3 region: CAISLGHFNQPQHF. CDR3 coding DNA: TGTGCCATCAGTTTAGGACACTTCAATCAGCCCCAGCATTTT.

This clone has just a few counts. The J gene is TRBJ2-1, the V gene TRBV5-6; 7 nucleotides match TRBD2. The V segment lost 0 bases and the J segment 7 bases; nucleotides outside the gene matches: 7. The CDR3 length is 15 residues. The germline V gene has CDR1 SGHDT and CDR2 YYEEEE. The CDR3 spells CASSLGLAPENEQFF. The CDR3 DNA sequence: TGTGCCAGCAGCTTGGGACTAGCCCCGGAGAATGAGCAGTTCTTC.

The V and J genes are TRBV12-3 or TRBV12-4 and TRBJ1-1; D not resolved. The length of the CDR3 is 12 residues. Trimming cost V 5 bases and J 6 bases, with 10 bases left between them. CDR3 sequence reads: CASSALGAEAFF. The DNA of the CDR3 is TGTGCCAGCAGTGCACTTGGAGCTGAAGCTTTCTTT.

The rearrangement joins TRBV9 to TRBJ2-2, with 8 bases that match TRBD2. The CDR3 has 15 residues. The germline gives CDR1 SGDLS, CDR2 YYNGEE. Trimming cost V 4 bases and J 4 bases; bases outside gene matches: 6. The CDR3 DNA follows: TGTGCCAGCAGCCCGCGGGGGGTGGGCACCGGGGAGCTGTTTTTT. Its protein product is CASSPRGVGTGELFF.

This chain links TRBV6-5 with TRBJ2-7, with a possible D match to TRBD1 (5 bases). Germline lookup yields CDR1 MNHEY and CDR2 SVGAGI. The CDR3 consists of 14 residues. The V and J ends lost 10 bases and 3 bases respectively, with 19 bases between them. CDR3 bases: TGTGCCACGAAGAGAGGACAAGAGATCTACGAGCAGTACTTC. This sequence encodes CATKRGQEIYEQYF.

This chain links TRBV30 with TRBJ1-5; no reliable D call. The CDR3 extends over 14 amino acids. From germline, CDR1 is GTSNPN and CDR2 SVGIG (reference sequence). Trimming took 0 bases from V and 8 from J, leaving 14 bases between them. The CDR3 protein is CAWSVGLSREPQHF. The DNA for the CDR3 is TGTGCCTGGAGTGTAGGCTTGAGCCGGGAGCCCCAGCATTTT.

J is TRBJ2-3 and V is TRBV7-3; weak D call: TRBD2 (6 bases). Per germline, CDR1 SGHTA and CDR2 FQGTGA. This CDR3 region has 13 residues. The CDR3 spells CASAQAGPDTQYF. The CDR3 coding sequence is TGTGCGTCAGCTCAGGCGGGGCCAGATACGCAGTATTTT.

With regard to this clone: A junction end diverges from the germline sequence, so it may reflect a read error. The rearrangement links TRBV7-7 to TRBJ2-1, with D unclear. The CDR3 is 15 amino acids. Germline V gene data show CDR1 as SSHAT and CDR2 as FNYEAQ (reference sequence). In DNA form, the CDR3 reads TGTGCTAGCAGCTCCGCTCCTAGCTCCTACAATGAGCAGTTCTTC. Amino acids: CASSSAPSSYNEQFF.

The chain links TRBV7-9 to TRBJ1-3; a possible D gene is TRBD1 (5 bases). V lost 5 bases and J 0 bases, leaving 11 bases between the germline ends. The CDR3 totals 15 residues. Germline assignment: CDR1 SEHNR and CDR2 FQNEAQ (reference sequence). CDR3 DNA sequence: TGTGCCAGCAGCCTTGCGGGGCCCTCTGGAAACACCATATATTTT. Protein sequence: CASSLAGPSGNTIYF.

The chain couples TRBV2 to TRBJ2-6; TRBD2 might be the D (5 bases). V gave up 4 bases and J gave up 0 bases, with 16 bases separating them. Germline V gene lookup returns CDR1 SNHLY and CDR2 FYNNEI. The CDR3 consists of 18 residues. Here the CDR3 reads CASSVPSDSSSGANVLTF. Here the CDR3 DNA reads TGTGCCAGCAGTGTCCCCTCGGACTCCAGCTCTGGGGCCAACGTCCTGACTTTC.

The V call is TRBV5-4, the J call TRBJ2-7; D is perhaps TRBD2 (6 bases). The length of the CDR3 is 15 residues. Trimming removed 4 bases from V and 4 bases from J, with 18 bases in between. Germline assignment: CDR1 SGHNT and CDR2 YYREEE (reference sequence). For the CDR3, the DNA is TGTGCCAGCAGCCTTGGGGGGACGGTCACGTACGAGCAGTACTTC. Amino acid sequence: CASSLGGTVTYEQYF.

The chain carries TRBV6-5 and TRBJ1-1; TRBD1 matches at 8 bases. Germline CDR1 reads MNHEY; CDR2 reads SVGAGI. This CDR3 region has 14 residues. V lost 4 bases and J lost 4; bases outside the gene matches: 5. CDR3 bases: TGTGCCAGCAGTTCCCAGGGGGCGCGCACTGAAGCTTTCTTT. This codes for CASSSQGARTEAFF.

This chain links TRBV2 with TRBJ2-2, with TRBD2 identical over 9 bases. The CDR3 extends over 15 amino acids. Germline assignment: CDR1 SNHLY and CDR2 FYNNEI. The V segment lost 5 bases and the J segment 6 bases; nucleotides outside the gene matches: 7. CDR3 residues: CASSFDERGAGELFF. CDR3 DNA sequence: TGTGCCAGCAGTTTTGACGAGCGGGGGGCCGGGGAGCTGTTTTTT.

As regards this clone: The junction does not match germline at one end; this may be a read error. The genes are TRBV2 and TRBJ1-1; TRBD1 matches at 12 bases. In germline, CDR1 is SNHLY, CDR2 FYNNEI. This CDR3 has 11 residues. The CDR3 spells CASSAGQGAPF. DNA of the CDR3: TGTGCCAGCAGTGCGGGACAGGGGGCACCTTTT.

The chain couples TRBV7-2 to TRBJ1-1, with a weak D call TRBD1 (5 bases). The CDR3 consists of 17 residues. Germline-derived CDR1 and CDR2 are SGHTA and FQGNSA. Trimming left V 1 base short and J 6 bases short, with 21 bases between. CDR3 amino acids: CASSLVALSRVASEAFF. Here the CDR3 DNA reads TGTGCCAGCAGCTTAGTAGCCCTATCCAGGGTAGCATCTGAAGCTTTCTTT.